The entry below gives a single T cell receptor (beta chain) sequence along with its context. This sample is part of a study of blood T cell repertoires in COVID-19. Study overall: The study drew acute and convalescent COVID-19 samples from the United States, Italy and Spain.

Patients from Seattle were sampled longitudinally, starting during active infection. Here immunoSEQ multiplex PCR was the method, and the copy in TCRdb shows in-frame clones only, minus some. The sample lists about 58,000 clones; approximately 80% were seen once. The CDR3 sequence is 15 residues long. Germline loops: CDR1 SNHLY, CDR2 FYNNEI. V lost 6 bases to trimming and J lost 1 base; unmatched junction nucleotides: 5. The chain recombines TRBV2 with TRBJ1-5; 8 bases align to TRBD1. Sequenced material: peripheral blood. This TCR came from a man between 60 and 75 years old with COVID-19, enrolled during active disease. The CDR3 DNA follows: TGTGCCAGCAGGGGACAGGCGATAAGCAATCAGCCCCAGCATTTT. This codes for CASRGQAISNQPQHF.